These 10 T cell receptor beta chains originate from one sample sequenced in a study of pediatric ulcerative colitis. TCRdb keeps only in-frame clones here, not all; method: immunoSEQ multiplex PCR. This sample has 10,000 to 13,000 clones, with roughly four fifths found just once. Rectal tissue came from one to two pinch biopsies taken at colonoscopy. Specimen: gut tissue. These receptors all stem from a girl aged 10 to 17 who was a control in a study of pediatric ulcerative colitis.

The J gene is TRBJ2-1, the V gene TRBV5-1, with 8 bases that match TRBD2. J gave up 5 bases and V 2 bases, and 3 bases lay outside the gene matches. The CDR3 contains 14 residues. Germline CDR1 reads SGHRS; CDR2 reads YFSETQ. CDR3 nucleotide sequence: TGCGCCAGCAGCTTAGGGACTAGAGACAATGAGCAGTTCTTC. Protein: CASSLGTRDNEQFF.

V gene TRBV29-1 combines with J gene TRBJ1-5, with 8 positions matching TRBD1. V lost 3 bases and J lost 7; bases outside the gene matches: 5. Germline CDR1 reads SQVTM; CDR2 reads ANQGSEA. The CDR3 sequence is 13 residues long. As DNA, the CDR3 is TGCAGCGTTGAGCAGGGGGCTGAACAGCCCCAGCATTTT. Protein product: CSVEQGAEQPQHF. The whole variable domain, filled in from reference TRBV29-1 and TRBJ1-5, reads SAVISQKPSRDICQRGTSLTIQCQVDSQVTMMFWYRQQPGQSLTLIATANQGSEATYESGFVIDKFPISRPNLTFSTLTVSNMSPEDSSIYLCSVEQGAEQPQHFGDGTRLSIL.

This chain connects TRBV2 to TRBJ1-1; D remains ambiguous. Germline V gene sequence: CDR1 SNHLY, CDR2 FYNNEI. Trimming took off 3 bases at V and 5 bases at J, with 10 bases between the two ends. This CDR3 contains 13 residues. The CDR3 DNA reads TGTGCCAGCAGTGAGGGCCGAAGGACTGAAGCTTTCTTT. Amino acid sequence: CASSEGRRTEAFF. Filled out from reference TRBV2 and TRBJ1-1, the complete variable domain reads EPEVTQTPSHQVTQMGQEVILRCVPISNHLYFYWYRQILGQKVEFLVSFYNNEISEKSEIFDDQFSVERPDGSNFTLKIRSTKLEDSAMYFCASSEGRRTEAFFGQGTRLTVV.

As DNA, the CDR3 is TGTGCCAGCAGCTTGGCGAACGGCCACCTCCAAGAAAAACTGTTTTTT. Its protein product is CASSLANGHLQEKLFF. The rearrangement uses TRBV5-6 and TRBJ1-4, with D unresolved. The length of the CDR3 is 16 residues. Germline loops: CDR1 SGHDT, CDR2 YYEEEE. Trimming left V 0 bases short and J 8 bases short, with 17 bases between. The variable domain in full, with the rest retrieved from reference TRBV5-6 and TRBJ1-4, is DAGVTQSPTHLIKTRGQQVTLRCSPKSGHDTVSWYQQALGQGPQFIFQYYEEEERQRGNFPDRFSGHQFPNYSSELNVNALLLGDSALYLCASSLANGHLQEKLFFGSGTQLSVL.

The chain carries TRBV4-1 and TRBJ1-2; D unclear. With 4 bases removed from V and 1 base from J, the gap between germline ends came to 7 bases. Germline values: CDR1 MGHRA, CDR2 YSYEKL. There are 13 residues in the CDR3. The CDR3 reads CASSRVGNYGYTF. The CDR3 DNA sequence: TGCGCCAGCAGCCGAGTAGGTAACTATGGCTACACCTTC.

This chain joins TRBV5-1 and TRBJ1-2, with 8 positions matching TRBD1. The CDR3 is 15 amino acids. Germline loops: CDR1 SGHRS, CDR2 YFSETQ. V dropped 4 bases and J dropped 5; count of bases not matched to a gene: 10. The CDR3 is CASSIAGGDSYGYTF. The DNA for the CDR3 is TGCGCCAGCAGCATCGCAGGGGGCGACTCGTATGGCTACACCTTC.

This rearrangement joins TRBV10-3 to TRBJ2-3; D possibly corresponds to TRBD1 (5 bases). The CDR3 runs to 13 residues. Looked up from germline, CDR1 is ENHRY and CDR2 is SYGVKD. V was clipped by 0 bases and J by 8 bases, with 9 bases between them. CDR3 residues: CAISESGAGTQYF. In DNA form, the CDR3 reads TGTGCCATCAGTGAGTCAGGGGCTGGTACGCAGTATTTT.

The chain has TRBV28 and TRBJ1-5, with D unclear. The germline V and J ends were trimmed by 2 bases and 5 bases, with 4 bases remaining between them. The CDR3 spans 12 residues. In germline, CDR1 is MDHEN, CDR2 SYDVKM. The DNA of the CDR3 is TGTGCCAGCAGTTTACCGGATCAGCCCCAGCATTTT. It is translated as CASSLPDQPQHF.

CDR3 coding DNA: TGCGCCAGCAGCTGGGTTTGGGGCACTGAAGCTTTCTTT. Protein sequence: CASSWVWGTEAFF. The V call is TRBV5-1, the J call TRBJ1-1; D is ambiguous. The CDR3 has 13 residues. Germline CDR1 is SGHRS and CDR2 is YFSETQ. The V end lost 3 bases, the J end lost 4 bases, and 10 bases lay between the germline ends.

V gene TRBV27 combines with J gene TRBJ2-3; D is possibly TRBD2 (6 bases). Trimming took off 6 bases at V and 4 bases at J, with 17 bases between the two ends. CDR3 length: 15 amino acids. Per the germline V gene, CDR1 is MNHEY and CDR2 is SMNVEV (reference sequence). This chain's CDR3 is CASRPGLYLPDTQYF. The CDR3 nucleotides read TGTGCCAGCAGGCCGGGACTTTACTTGCCAGATACGCAGTATTTT.